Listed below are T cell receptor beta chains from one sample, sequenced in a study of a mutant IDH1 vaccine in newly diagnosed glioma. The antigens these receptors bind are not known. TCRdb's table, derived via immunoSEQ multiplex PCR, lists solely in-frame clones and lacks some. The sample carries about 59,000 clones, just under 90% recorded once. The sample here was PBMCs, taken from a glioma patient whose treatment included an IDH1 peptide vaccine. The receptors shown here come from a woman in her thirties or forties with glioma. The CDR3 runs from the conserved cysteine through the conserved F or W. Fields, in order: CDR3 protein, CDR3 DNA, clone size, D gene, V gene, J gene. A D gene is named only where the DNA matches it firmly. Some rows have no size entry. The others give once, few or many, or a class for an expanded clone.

CASSLLVGGGGRGELFF	TGTGCCAGCAGCCTCCTTGTCGGGGGTGGGGGTAGAGGGGAGCTGTTTTTT	NA	NA	TRBV5-4	TRBJ2-2
CASSYSSNQPQHF	TGTGCCAGCAGTTACAGTAGCAATCAGCCCCAGCATTTT	NA	NA	TRBV6-6	TRBJ1-5
CASSVEVRKRQYF	TGTGCCAGCAGCGTAGAGGTCCGAAAGCGGCAGTACTTC	NA	NA	TRBV9	TRBJ2-7
CASSLVQGPTGELFF	TGTGCCAGCAGCTTGGTACAGGGTCCTACCGGGGAGCTGTTTTTT	few	NA	TRBV7-8	TRBJ2-2
CASSLDTPQPQHF	TGTGCCAGCAGCTTAGACACGCCACAGCCCCAGCATTTT	NA	NA	TRBV7-2	TRBJ1-5
CASSNTGPYGYTF	TGCGCCAGCAGCAATACAGGGCCCTATGGCTACACCTTC	NA	NA	TRBV5-1	TRBJ1-2
CASKRQVDYEQYF	TGTGCCAGCAAGAGACAGGTAGATTACGAGCAGTACTTC	NA	NA	TRBV6-5	TRBJ2-7
CASSAGGTEAFF	TGTGCCAGCAGCGCGGGGGGCACTGAAGCTTTCTTT	NA	NA	TRBV9	TRBJ1-1
CASSPPPGLAGGIYEQYF	TGTGCCAGCAGTCCCCCGCCGGGACTAGCGGGGGGGATCTACGAGCAGTACTTC	once	TRBD2	TRBV2	TRBJ2-7
CASSQGGRRPYGYTF	TGTGCCAGCAGCCAAGGGGGCCGGCGACCTTATGGCTACACCTTC	NA	NA	TRBV14	TRBJ1-2
CASSFPASGNTIYF	TGTGCCAGCAGCTTCCCAGCCTCTGGAAACACCATATATTTT	NA	NA	TRBV7-2	TRBJ1-3
CASSTGGFNQPQHF	TGTGCCAGTAGCACAGGGGGTTTCAATCAGCCCCAGCATTTT	NA	TRBD1	TRBV19	TRBJ1-5
CASSLMTSGGGSYEQYF	TGTGCCAGCAGCTTAATGACTAGCGGGGGGGGCTCCTACGAGCAGTACTTC	NA	TRBD2	TRBV7-2	TRBJ2-7
CASRKTSAYNEQFF	TGTGCCAGCAGGAAAACTAGTGCCTACAATGAGCAGTTCTTC	NA	NA	TRBV28	TRBJ2-1
CASSHRTSWSLHEQFF	TGTGCCAGTAGCCATCGGACTAGCTGGAGCCTGCATGAGCAGTTCTTC	NA	TRBD2	TRBV19	TRBJ2-1
CASSQADMGLAGGFAGELFF	TGCGCCAGCAGCCAAGCCGATATGGGCCTAGCGGGGGGGTTCGCCGGGGAGCTGTTTTTT	once	TRBD2	TRBV4-1	TRBJ2-2
CASSRAGRNTEAFF	TGTGCCAGCAGCCGCGCCGGGAGGAACACTGAAGCTTTCTTT	NA	NA	TRBV7-8	TRBJ1-1
CASSLGLQGVYEQYF	TGTGCCAGCAGCTTAGGTCTACAGGGGGTTTACGAGCAGTACTTC	NA	TRBD1	TRBV7-2	TRBJ2-7
CASRQVSTDTQYF	TGTGCCAGTCGACAGGTCAGCACAGATACGCAGTATTTT	NA	NA	TRBV27	TRBJ2-3
CASSQVFSSGNTIYF	TGCGCCAGCAGCCAAGTTTTCAGTTCTGGAAACACCATATATTTT	few	NA	TRBV4-1	TRBJ1-3
CASIYQGTKQYF	TGTGCCAGCATTTATCAGGGGACTAAGCAGTACTTC	NA	NA	TRBV2	TRBJ2-7
CASSLDLQGRYEKLFF	TGTGCCAGCAGCTTAGATCTACAGGGACGATATGAAAAACTGTTTTTT	NA	NA	TRBV7-2	TRBJ1-4
CASSQAPGSGYEQYF	TGCGCCAGCAGCCAAGCCCCCGGGTCGGGGTACGAGCAGTACTTC	NA	NA	TRBV4-1	TRBJ2-7
CASSSYRGQVPEAFF	TGTGCCAGCAGCTCCTACAGGGGACAGGTTCCTGAAGCTTTCTTT	NA	TRBD1	TRBV11-2	TRBJ1-1
CAISLDGTDTQYF	TGTGCCATCAGTCTGGACGGCACAGATACGCAGTATTTT	NA	NA	TRBV10-3	TRBJ2-3
CASSRAGLGFYEQYF	TGTGCCAGCAGTAGGGCGGGACTAGGATTCTACGAGCAGTACTTC	NA	TRBD2	TRBV27	TRBJ2-7
CASSEGTAKETQYF	TGCGCCAGCAGTGAAGGAACAGCGAAAGAGACCCAGTACTTC	NA	NA	TRBV10-1	TRBJ2-5
CASSPGQGLRKEAFF	TGTGCCAGCTCACCGGGACAGGGGTTAAGGAAAGAAGCTTTCTTT	NA	TRBD1	TRBV18	TRBJ1-1
CASSVGQGRVSEAFF	TGTGCCAGCAGCGTCGGACAGGGAAGAGTCTCTGAAGCTTTCTTT	NA	TRBD1	TRBV11-2	TRBJ1-1
CASSISDGYGYTF	TGTGCCAGTAGTATATCCGACGGCTATGGCTACACCTTC	NA	NA	TRBV19	TRBJ1-2
CASSEWSTPTNYGYTF	TGTGCCAGCAGTGAATGGAGTACCCCAACCAACTATGGCTACACCTTC	NA	NA	TRBV25-1	TRBJ1-2
CASSPLAGGNTDTQYF	TGTGCCAGCTCACCTCTAGCGGGGGGGAACACAGATACGCAGTATTTT	NA	TRBD2	TRBV18	TRBJ2-3
CASSEADMNTEAFF	TGCGCCAGCAGTGAAGCGGACATGAACACTGAAGCTTTCTTT	NA	NA	TRBV10-2	TRBJ1-1
CASSDPQGQEWNTEAFF	TGTGCCAGCAGTGACCCACAGGGGCAGGAATGGAACACTGAAGCTTTCTTT	few	TRBD1	TRBV6-1	TRBJ1-1
CASRGTQLNTEAFF	TGCGCCAGCAGGGGGACCCAGCTGAACACTGAAGCTTTCTTT	NA	NA	TRBV10-1	TRBJ1-1
CASSEFGTGVAEAFF	TGTGCCAGCAGTGAATTTGGGACAGGGGTTGCTGAAGCTTTCTTT	NA	TRBD1	TRBV6-1	TRBJ1-1
CASSVGAGRQETQYF	TGTGCCAGCAGCGTAGGGGCAGGGAGGCAAGAGACCCAGTACTTC	NA	NA	TRBV9	TRBJ2-5
CASSIAGTSYEQYF	TGTGCCAGTAGTATAGCCGGCACCTCCTACGAGCAGTACTTC	NA	NA	TRBV19	TRBJ2-7
CASRLYRSNTEAFF	TGCGCCAGCCGACTTTATCGGTCAAACACTGAAGCTTTCTTT	NA	NA	TRBV5-1	TRBJ1-1
CASSFSDYGSYEQYF	TGTGCCAGTAGCTTTTCGGACTATGGGTCCTACGAGCAGTACTTC	NA	NA	TRBV19	TRBJ2-7
CASSPRENTIYF	TGTGCCAGCTCCCCTAGGGAAAACACCATATATTTT	NA	NA	TRBV25-1	TRBJ1-3
CAWSLTTYGYTF	TGTGCCTGGAGTCTCACCACCTATGGCTACACCTTC	NA	NA	TRBV30	TRBJ1-2
CASSPLDGNYGYTF	TGTGCCAGCTCACCCCTAGACGGGAACTATGGCTACACCTTC	NA	NA	TRBV18	TRBJ1-2
CASSIGQGNGYTF	TGTGCCAGTAGTATCGGCCAGGGCAATGGCTACACCTTC	once	NA	TRBV19	TRBJ1-2
CASREAQSGENTEAFF	TGTGCCAGCAGGGAGGCTCAATCAGGCGAGAACACTGAAGCTTTCTTT	NA	NA	TRBV2	TRBJ1-1